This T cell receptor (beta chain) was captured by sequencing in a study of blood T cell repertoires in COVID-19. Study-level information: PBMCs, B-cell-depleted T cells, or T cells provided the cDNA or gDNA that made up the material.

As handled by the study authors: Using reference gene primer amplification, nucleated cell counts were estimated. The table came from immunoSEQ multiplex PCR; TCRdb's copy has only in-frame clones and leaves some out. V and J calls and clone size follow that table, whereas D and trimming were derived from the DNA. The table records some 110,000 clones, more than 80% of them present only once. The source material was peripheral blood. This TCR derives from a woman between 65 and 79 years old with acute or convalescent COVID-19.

The CDR3: CASGLHYGEQFF. The CDR3 DNA reads TGTGCTAGTGGTTTACATTATGGTGAGCAGTTCTTC. The rearrangement links TRBV12-5 to TRBJ2-1; D is unresolved. In germline, CDR1 is LGHNT, CDR2 FRNRAP. The CDR3 length is 12 residues. V dropped 3 bases and J dropped 9 bases, with 9 bases sitting between them.